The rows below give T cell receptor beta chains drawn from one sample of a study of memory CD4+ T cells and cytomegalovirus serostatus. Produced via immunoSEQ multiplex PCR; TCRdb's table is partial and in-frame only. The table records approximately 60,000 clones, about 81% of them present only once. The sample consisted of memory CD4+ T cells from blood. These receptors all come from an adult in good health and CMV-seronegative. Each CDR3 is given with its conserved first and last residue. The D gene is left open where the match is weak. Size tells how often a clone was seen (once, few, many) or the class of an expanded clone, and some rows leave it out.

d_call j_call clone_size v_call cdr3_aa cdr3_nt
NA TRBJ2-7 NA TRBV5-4 CASSPDGLTILGEQYF TGTGCCAGCAGTCCTGATGGGCTCACGATTTTGGGCGAGCAGTACTTC
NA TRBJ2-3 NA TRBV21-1 CASSSPDTQYF TGTGCCAGCAGCAGTCCAGATACGCAGTATTTT
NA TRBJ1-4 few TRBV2 CASSEAPRLREKLFF TGTGCCAGCAGTGAAGCGCCGAGACTCCGGGAAAAACTGTTTTTT
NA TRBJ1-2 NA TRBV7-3 CASSYGQYGGYTF TGTGCCAGCAGCTACGGACAATACGGTGGCTACACCTTC
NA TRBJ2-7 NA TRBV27 CASSSSLGSLSEQYF TGTGCCAGCAGTTCTAGCCTCGGGTCCCTCTCCGAGCAGTACTTC
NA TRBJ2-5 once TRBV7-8 CASSLGGRGETQYF TGTGCCAGCAGCTTAGGGGGCAGGGGCGAGACCCAGTACTTC
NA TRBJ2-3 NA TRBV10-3 CAARSRTGTDTQYF TGTGCCGCGCGTAGCCGAACCGGGACAGATACGCAGTATTTT
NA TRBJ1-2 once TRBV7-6 CASSLRAGSNYGYTF TGTGCCAGCAGCTTAAGGGCAGGGTCGAACTATGGCTACACCTTC
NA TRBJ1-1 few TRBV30 CAWRAGFNEAFF TGTGCCTGGAGAGCAGGGTTTAATGAAGCTTTCTTT
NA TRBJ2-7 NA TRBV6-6 CASTYTLKGYEQYF TGTGCCAGCACCTACACCCTGAAGGGCTACGAGCAGTACTTC
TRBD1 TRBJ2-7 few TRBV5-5 CASSFQGAYEQYF TGTGCCAGCAGCTTTCAGGGGGCCTACGAGCAGTACTTC
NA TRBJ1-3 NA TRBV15 CATSSDRYGGGSGNTIYF TGTGCCACCAGCAGCGACAGGTACGGAGGTGGCTCTGGAAACACCATATATTTT
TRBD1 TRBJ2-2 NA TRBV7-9 CASTTGTGGETGELFF TGTGCCAGCACCACGGGGACAGGGGGCGAGACCGGGGAGCTGTTTTTT
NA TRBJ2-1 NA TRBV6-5 CASSYSGAGENEQFF TGTGCCAGCAGTTACTCCGGGGCCGGAGAGAATGAGCAGTTCTTC
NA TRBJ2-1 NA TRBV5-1 CASSLELPEYNEQFF TGCGCCAGCAGCTTGGAATTGCCCGAATACAATGAGCAGTTCTTC
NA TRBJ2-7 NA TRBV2 CASTLTVDEQYF TGTGCCAGCACCTTGACAGTCGACGAGCAGTACTTC
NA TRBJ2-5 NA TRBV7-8 CASSLQGQETQYF TGTGCCAGCAGCCTACAGGGACAAGAGACCCAGTACTTC
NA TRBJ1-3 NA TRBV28 CASSGGDSSGNTIYF TGTGCCAGCAGTGGGGGAGACAGCTCTGGAAACACCATATATTTT
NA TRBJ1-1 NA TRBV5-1 CASSPRGDQTEAFF TGCGCCAGCAGCCCGCGGGGGGATCAAACTGAAGCTTTCTTT
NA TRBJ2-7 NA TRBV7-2 CASSSTSGHEQYF TGTGCCAGCAGCTCCACCTCGGGGCACGAGCAGTACTTC
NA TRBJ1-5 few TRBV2 CASIGQLNQPQHF TGTGCCAGCATAGGACAGCTCAATCAGCCCCAGCATTTT
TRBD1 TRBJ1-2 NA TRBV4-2 CASSQVGTVAYGYTF TGTGCCAGCAGCCAAGTAGGGACAGTCGCCTATGGCTACACCTTC
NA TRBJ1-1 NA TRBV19 CAIGGARNTEAFF TGTGCCATAGGGGGGGCACGCAACACTGAAGCTTTCTTT
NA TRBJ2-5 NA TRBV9 CASSASPEETQYF TGTGCCAGCAGCGCCTCCCCGGAGGAGACCCAGTACTTC
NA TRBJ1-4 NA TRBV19 CASSYQGFREKLFF TGTGCCAGTAGTTACCAGGGCTTTCGGGAAAAACTGTTTTTT
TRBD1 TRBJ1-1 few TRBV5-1 CASSRGQGNTEAFF TGCGCCAGCAGTCGAGGACAGGGGAACACTGAAGCTTTCTTT
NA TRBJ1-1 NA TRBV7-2 CASSPRGQGSSAFF TGTGCCAGCAGCCCCCGCGGGCAGGGAAGTAGCGCTTTCTTT
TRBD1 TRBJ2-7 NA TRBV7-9 CASSTNRGRTIYEQYF TGTGCCAGCAGCACTAACAGGGGGCGGACAATATACGAGCAGTACTTC
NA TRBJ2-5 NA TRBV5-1 CASSLGQFETQYF TGCGCCAGCAGCTTGGGACAGTTCGAGACCCAGTACTTC
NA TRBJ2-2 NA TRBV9 CASSAQGYTGELFF TGTGCCAGCAGCGCCCAGGGGTACACCGGGGAGCTGTTTTTT
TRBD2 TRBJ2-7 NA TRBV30 CAWSKAGGPAYEQYF TGTGCCTGGAGTAAAGCGGGAGGGCCCGCCTACGAGCAGTACTTC
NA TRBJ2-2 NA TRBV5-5 CASSLYGAKNTGELFF TGTGCCAGCAGCTTGTACGGTGCGAAGAACACCGGGGAGCTGTTTTTT
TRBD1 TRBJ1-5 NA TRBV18 CASSPGGTGDDQPQHF TGTGCCAGCTCACCAGGGGGGACAGGGGACGATCAGCCCCAGCATTTT
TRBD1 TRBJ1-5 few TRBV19 CASTPDRRSNQPQHF TGTGCCAGTACCCCGGACAGGCGAAGCAATCAGCCCCAGCATTTT
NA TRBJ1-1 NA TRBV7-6 CASSPPRGNTEAFF TGTGCCAGCAGCCCCCCCCGGGGGAACACTGAAGCTTTCTTT
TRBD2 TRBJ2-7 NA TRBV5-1 CASSLRSGSSYEQYF TGCGCCAGCAGCCTACGAAGCGGGAGCTCCTACGAGCAGTACTTC
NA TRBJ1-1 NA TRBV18 CASSREQGSANTEAFF TGTGCCAGCTCACGTGAACAGGGTTCGGCGAACACTGAAGCTTTCTTT
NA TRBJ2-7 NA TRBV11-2 CASSLGGTYEQYF TGTGCCAGCAGCTTAGGTGGCACCTACGAGCAGTACTTC
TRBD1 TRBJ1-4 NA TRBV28 CASSTSLRDRAEKLFF TGTGCCAGCAGTACCTCACTACGGGACAGGGCGGAAAAACTGTTTTTT
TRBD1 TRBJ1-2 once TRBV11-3 CASSSSGQFFYGYTF TGTGCCAGCAGCTCCTCGGGACAGTTCTTCTATGGCTACACCTTC
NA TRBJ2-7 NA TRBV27 CASSPNLKSPLGEQYF TGTGCCAGCAGTCCTAATCTTAAGTCACCTCTCGGCGAGCAGTACTTC
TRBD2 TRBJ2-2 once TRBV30 CAWSEGLAGVPGELFF TGTGCCTGGAGTGAGGGACTAGCGGGAGTACCCGGGGAGCTGTTTTTT